These T cell receptor beta chains were read from a single sample in a study of beta chain features in type 1 diabetes. Profiling relied on immunoSEQ multiplex PCR, and the TCRdb table lists in-frame clones only, not all of them. The sample contains some 140,000 clones, around 8.7% of which appear only once. Sequencing was performed on central memory CD4+ T cells from blood. The receptor set was obtained from a man aged 18 to 29 in good health. The CDR3 runs from the conserved cysteine through the conserved F or W. A D gene is named only where the DNA matches it firmly. Clone size is shown for a subset of rows, as once, few, many or a class of expanded clone.

CDR3 DNA: TGTGCCAGCAGTTTATCGGACAGGGTTGATGGCTACACCTTC
CDR3 protein: CASSLSDRVDGYTF
D gene: TRBD1
J gene: TRBJ1-2
V gene: TRBV28
clone size: few

CDR3 DNA: TGCGCCAGCAGCCAAGATTTGGGGGGACAGGGGGCCGTGCAGCCCCAGCATTTT
CDR3 protein: CASSQDLGGQGAVQPQHF
D gene: TRBD1
J gene: TRBJ1-5
V gene: TRBV4-3
clone size: NA

CDR3 DNA: TGTGCCAGCGCGTCGGGACAGGGGGTCGATAATTCACCCCTCCACTTT
CDR3 protein: CASASGQGVDNSPLHF
D gene: TRBD1
J gene: TRBJ1-6
V gene: TRBV6-6
clone size: NA

CDR3 DNA: TGCGCCAGCAGCTTGGGGACTAGGGAAGAGACCCAGTACTTC
CDR3 protein: CASSLGTREETQYF
D gene: TRBD2
J gene: TRBJ2-5
V gene: TRBV5-1
clone size: NA

CDR3 DNA: TGTGCCAGCAGCCAAGTTCTAGCGGGGGGATACACAGATACGCAGTATTTT
CDR3 protein: CASSQVLAGGYTDTQYF
D gene: TRBD2
J gene: TRBJ2-3
V gene: TRBV14
clone size: few

CDR3 DNA: TGCGCCAGCAGCTTGAACAGGGGGCCGCCTAATGAAAAACTGTTTTTT
CDR3 protein: CASSLNRGPPNEKLFF
D gene: TRBD1
J gene: TRBJ1-4
V gene: TRBV5-1
clone size: NA

CDR3 DNA: TGTGCCAGCAGTGAAGGTGGACAGGGAAGGGAAAAACTGTTTTTT
CDR3 protein: CASSEGGQGREKLFF
D gene: TRBD1
J gene: TRBJ1-4
V gene: TRBV2
clone size: NA

CDR3 DNA: TGCGCCAGCAGCCCCGGGACGGAGGGGGAAAAACTGTTTTTT
CDR3 protein: CASSPGTEGEKLFF
D gene: NA
J gene: TRBJ1-4
V gene: TRBV5-1
clone size: NA

CDR3 DNA: TGTGCCAGCTCACAAGGCGGAGAAGAGACCCAGTACTTC
CDR3 protein: CASSQGGEETQYF
D gene: NA
J gene: TRBJ2-5
V gene: TRBV18
clone size: few

CDR3 DNA: TGTGCCAGCAGCCCCCAGGGGCAGGGGCCCTACGAGCAGTACTTC
CDR3 protein: CASSPQGQGPYEQYF
D gene: NA
J gene: TRBJ2-7
V gene: TRBV7-8
clone size: NA

CDR3 DNA: TGCAGCGTCGCCGCGAGTGGGACAGGGGGGGGAGATGGATATGGCTACACCTTC
CDR3 protein: CSVAASGTGGGDGYGYTF
D gene: TRBD1
J gene: TRBJ1-2
V gene: TRBV29-1
clone size: NA

CDR3 DNA: TGTGCCGCCTCGGCGGGCGTTAACAATGAGCAGTTCTTC
CDR3 protein: CAASAGVNNEQFF
D gene: NA
J gene: TRBJ2-1
V gene: TRBV6-4
clone size: few

CDR3 DNA: TGTGCCAGCTCACAAACCGGGACAGGGCTAGGGCCCCAGCATTTT
CDR3 protein: CASSQTGTGLGPQHF
D gene: TRBD1
J gene: TRBJ1-5
V gene: TRBV18
clone size: NA

CDR3 DNA: TGCGCCAGCACCGAGGGCGACAGGTGGCCGTTCGACGAGCAGTACTTC
CDR3 protein: CASTEGDRWPFDEQYF
D gene: NA
J gene: TRBJ2-7
V gene: TRBV10-1
clone size: few

CDR3 DNA: TGTGCCAGCAGCTTCGGACTAGCGGGGGCAACTAGCACAGATACGCAGTATTTT
CDR3 protein: CASSFGLAGATSTDTQYF
D gene: TRBD2
J gene: TRBJ2-3
V gene: TRBV5-4
clone size: NA

CDR3 DNA: TGTGCTAGTGGTTTCTCAGGGTATGGCTACACCTTC
CDR3 protein: CASGFSGYGYTF
D gene: NA
J gene: TRBJ1-2
V gene: TRBV12-5
clone size: NA

CDR3 DNA: TGTGCCAGCAGCCTTGTGGGTAGCGGGGCGACCCAGTACTTC
CDR3 protein: CASSLVGSGATQYF
D gene: TRBD2
J gene: TRBJ2-5
V gene: TRBV7-6
clone size: NA

CDR3 DNA: TGTGCCAGCAGCCACGGGACTAGCGGGGGGGCAGATACGCAGTATTTT
CDR3 protein: CASSHGTSGGADTQYF
D gene: TRBD2
J gene: TRBJ2-3
V gene: TRBV11-2
clone size: NA

CDR3 DNA: TGTGCCAGCAGCCCCCAGACAGGGAACCAAGAGACCCAGTACTTC
CDR3 protein: CASSPQTGNQETQYF
D gene: TRBD1
J gene: TRBJ2-5
V gene: TRBV7-2
clone size: NA

CDR3 DNA: TGCGCCAGCAGCAACAGGGACAGCTCTGGAAACACCATATATTTT
CDR3 protein: CASSNRDSSGNTIYF
D gene: TRBD1
J gene: TRBJ1-3
V gene: TRBV5-1
clone size: NA

CDR3 DNA: TGTGCCAGCAGTGACCCGATCAGACAGGATGAAAAACTGTTTTTT
CDR3 protein: CASSDPIRQDEKLFF
D gene: NA
J gene: TRBJ1-4
V gene: TRBV25-1
clone size: few

CDR3 DNA: TGTGCCAGTAGTACACCAGGGTTCGGGCAAGAGACCCAGTACTTC
CDR3 protein: CASSTPGFGQETQYF
D gene: NA
J gene: TRBJ2-5
V gene: TRBV19
clone size: NA

CDR3 DNA: TGTGCCAGCAGTGGAGACAGGACCTACAATGAGCAGTTCTTC
CDR3 protein: CASSGDRTYNEQFF
D gene: NA
J gene: TRBJ2-1
V gene: TRBV2
clone size: NA

CDR3 DNA: TGTGCCAGCAGCTCCGGGACAGTAGTTAGCCAGCCCCAGCATTTT
CDR3 protein: CASSSGTVVSQPQHF
D gene: TRBD1
J gene: TRBJ1-5
V gene: TRBV11-3
clone size: few

CDR3 DNA: TGTGCCAGCAGTGAACACAGATTCTACGAGCAGTACTTC
CDR3 protein: CASSEHRFYEQYF
D gene: NA
J gene: TRBJ2-7
V gene: TRBV2
clone size: NA

CDR3 DNA: TGTGCCAGCACCCGGGGGGCTTACAATGAGCAGTTCTTC
CDR3 protein: CASTRGAYNEQFF
D gene: NA
J gene: TRBJ2-1
V gene: TRBV6-1
clone size: NA

CDR3 DNA: TGTGCCAGCAGCTCGAGGACAGGGAGCTCCTACGAGCAGTACTTC
CDR3 protein: CASSSRTGSSYEQYF
D gene: TRBD1
J gene: TRBJ2-7
V gene: TRBV11-2
clone size: many

CDR3 DNA: TGCGCCAGCAGCCAGGACGCTTGGACAGGCGCCGGAAACACCATATATTTT
CDR3 protein: CASSQDAWTGAGNTIYF
D gene: TRBD1
J gene: TRBJ1-3
V gene: TRBV4-1
clone size: few

CDR3 DNA: TGTGCCAGCAGGCGAGCCGGACTAGCGGGGGACGAGCAGTACTTC
CDR3 protein: CASRRAGLAGDEQYF
D gene: TRBD2
J gene: TRBJ2-7
V gene: TRBV27
clone size: NA

CDR3 DNA: TGTGCCAGCAGCCCCGTAGTAGCGGGGGGGCAGACGCAGTATTTT
CDR3 protein: CASSPVVAGGQTQYF
D gene: TRBD2
J gene: TRBJ2-3
V gene: TRBV6-5
clone size: NA

CDR3 DNA: TGTGCCAGCAGCTTAGGGTTGGCGGGGGCCTTACGAGGTACGCAGTATTTT
CDR3 protein: CASSLGLAGALRGTQYF
D gene: NA
J gene: TRBJ2-3
V gene: TRBV7-2
clone size: few

CDR3 DNA: TGTGCCAGCAGCATCGGTCCAGCGGGGAGACAAGAGACCCAGTACTTC
CDR3 protein: CASSIGPAGRQETQYF
D gene: TRBD2
J gene: TRBJ2-5
V gene: TRBV7-2
clone size: few

CDR3 DNA: TGTGCCAGCAGTTCCGGGACTCCGAGTGGCACAGATACGCAGTATTTT
CDR3 protein: CASSSGTPSGTDTQYF
D gene: NA
J gene: TRBJ2-3
V gene: TRBV6-6
clone size: NA

CDR3 DNA: TGTGCCAGCAGCTTCCGGGGGGCTGGGGAGACCCAGTACTTC
CDR3 protein: CASSFRGAGETQYF
D gene: NA
J gene: TRBJ2-5
V gene: TRBV7-8
clone size: once

CDR3 DNA: TGTGCCAGTAGACAGGGTTGGACCGGGGAGCTGTTTTTT
CDR3 protein: CASRQGWTGELFF
D gene: TRBD1
J gene: TRBJ2-2
V gene: TRBV7-2
clone size: NA

CDR3 DNA: TGTGCCAGCAGCCCCACCCGGGACAGGGACACAGATACGCAGTATTTT
CDR3 protein: CASSPTRDRDTDTQYF
D gene: TRBD1
J gene: TRBJ2-3
V gene: TRBV9
clone size: few

CDR3 DNA: TGTGCCTGGAGTGGGGGACCGGGGACTGGGGAGACCCAGTACTTC
CDR3 protein: CAWSGGPGTGETQYF
D gene: NA
J gene: TRBJ2-5
V gene: TRBV30
clone size: few

CDR3 DNA: TGTGCCAGCGGAAGGGGAGATACGCAGTATTTT
CDR3 protein: CASGRGDTQYF
D gene: NA
J gene: TRBJ2-3
V gene: TRBV7-2
clone size: few

CDR3 DNA: TGTGCCAGCAAGCACAGGGATCAGCCCCAGCATTTT
CDR3 protein: CASKHRDQPQHF
D gene: NA
J gene: TRBJ1-5
V gene: TRBV6-5
clone size: few

CDR3 DNA: TGCAGTGCCACAGGGGGTGCGCAGTTCTTC
CDR3 protein: CSATGGAQFF
D gene: TRBD1
J gene: TRBJ2-1
V gene: TRBV20-1
clone size: few

CDR3 DNA: TGTGCCAGCAGCCCAAGGGACATTGGCCTCAATCAGCCCCAGCATTTT
CDR3 protein: CASSPRDIGLNQPQHF
D gene: NA
J gene: TRBJ1-5
V gene: TRBV7-9
clone size: NA

CDR3 DNA: TGTGCCAGCAGTTATATCCGGGACTCGGAAAAGACCTACAATGAGCAGTTCTTC
CDR3 protein: CASSYIRDSEKTYNEQFF
D gene: NA
J gene: TRBJ2-1
V gene: TRBV6-7
clone size: few

CDR3 DNA: TGTGCCATCAGTGACCCCCGGGGGGCGGGGGACGAGCAGTTCTTC
CDR3 protein: CAISDPRGAGDEQFF
D gene: NA
J gene: TRBJ2-1
V gene: TRBV10-3
clone size: many

CDR3 DNA: TGTGCCAGCAGCAAAAGGCGGGGGTGGCAAGAGACCCAGTACTTC
CDR3 protein: CASSKRRGWQETQYF
D gene: NA
J gene: TRBJ2-5
V gene: TRBV21-1
clone size: few

CDR3 DNA: TGTGCCAGCAGCAGAGCCAGGGTTTACGACTATGGCTACACCTTC
CDR3 protein: CASSRARVYDYGYTF
D gene: NA
J gene: TRBJ1-2
V gene: TRBV6-5
clone size: NA

CDR3 DNA: TGTGCCAGCAGCCTAACCATACAGAATCAGCCCCAGCATTTT
CDR3 protein: CASSLTIQNQPQHF
D gene: NA
J gene: TRBJ1-5
V gene: TRBV28
clone size: NA

CDR3 DNA: TGTGCCTGGAGCCCCCAGGGGATCACAGATACGCAGTATTTT
CDR3 protein: CAWSPQGITDTQYF
D gene: NA
J gene: TRBJ2-3
V gene: TRBV30
clone size: few

CDR3 DNA: TGTGCCAGCAGCCTAGGGGGGCTTAGCACAGATACGCAGTATTTT
CDR3 protein: CASSLGGLSTDTQYF
D gene: NA
J gene: TRBJ2-3
V gene: TRBV11-3
clone size: NA